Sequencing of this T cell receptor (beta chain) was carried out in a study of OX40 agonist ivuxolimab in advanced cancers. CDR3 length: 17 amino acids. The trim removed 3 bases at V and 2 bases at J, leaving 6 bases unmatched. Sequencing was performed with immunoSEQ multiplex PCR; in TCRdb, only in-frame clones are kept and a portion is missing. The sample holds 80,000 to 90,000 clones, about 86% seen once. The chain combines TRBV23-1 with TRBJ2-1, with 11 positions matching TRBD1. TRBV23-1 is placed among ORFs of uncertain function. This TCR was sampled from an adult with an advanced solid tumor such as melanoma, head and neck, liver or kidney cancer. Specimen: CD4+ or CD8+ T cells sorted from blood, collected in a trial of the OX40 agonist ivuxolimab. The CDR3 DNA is TGCGCCAGCAGTCACATGCCGGGACAGGGGGCCTACAATGAGCAGTTCTTC. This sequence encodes CASSHMPGQGAYNEQFF.